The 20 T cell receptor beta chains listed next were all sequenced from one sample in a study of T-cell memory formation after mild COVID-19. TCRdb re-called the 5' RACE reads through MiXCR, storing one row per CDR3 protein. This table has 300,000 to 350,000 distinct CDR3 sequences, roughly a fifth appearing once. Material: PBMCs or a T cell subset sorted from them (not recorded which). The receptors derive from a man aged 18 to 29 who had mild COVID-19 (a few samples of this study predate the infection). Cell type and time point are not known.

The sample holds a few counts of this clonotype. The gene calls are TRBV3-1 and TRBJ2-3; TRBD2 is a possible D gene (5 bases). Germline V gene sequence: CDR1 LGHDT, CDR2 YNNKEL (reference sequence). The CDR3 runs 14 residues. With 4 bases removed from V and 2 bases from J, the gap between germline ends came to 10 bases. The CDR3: CASSPDYYTDTQYF. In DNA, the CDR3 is TGTGCCAGCAGCCCCGACTATTACACAGATACGCAGTATTTT.

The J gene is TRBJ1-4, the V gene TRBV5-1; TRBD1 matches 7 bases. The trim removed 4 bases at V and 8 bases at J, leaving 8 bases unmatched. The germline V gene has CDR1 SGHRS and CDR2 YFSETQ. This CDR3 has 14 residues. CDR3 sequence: CASSRSGGAEKLFF. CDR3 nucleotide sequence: TGCGCCAGCAGCCGATCAGGGGGGGCAGAAAAACTGTTTTTT.

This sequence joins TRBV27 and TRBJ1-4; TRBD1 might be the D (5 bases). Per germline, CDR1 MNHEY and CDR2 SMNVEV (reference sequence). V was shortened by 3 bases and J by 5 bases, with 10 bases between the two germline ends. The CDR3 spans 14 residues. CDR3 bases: TGTGCCAGCAGTTTCTTCCCAGGGAATGAAAAACTGTTTTTT. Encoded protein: CASSFFPGNEKLFF.

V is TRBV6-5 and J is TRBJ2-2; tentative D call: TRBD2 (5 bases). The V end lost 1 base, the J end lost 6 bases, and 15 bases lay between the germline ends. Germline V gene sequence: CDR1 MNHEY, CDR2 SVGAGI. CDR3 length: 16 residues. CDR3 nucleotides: TGTGCCAGCAGTTACTGGGAGACCCGTGGGCCCGGGGAGCTGTTTTTT. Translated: CASSYWETRGPGELFF.

The CDR3: CASSRPGQTGNTIYF. CDR3 DNA: TGCGCCAGCAGCCGCCCCGGACAGACTGGAAACACCATATATTTT. The V and J genes are TRBV4-1 and TRBJ1-3; the D gene is possibly TRBD1 (6 bases). Trimming took 4 bases from V and 2 from J, leaving 12 bases between them. CDR1 is MGHRA, CDR2 YSYEKL, per germline. CDR3 length equals 15 residues.

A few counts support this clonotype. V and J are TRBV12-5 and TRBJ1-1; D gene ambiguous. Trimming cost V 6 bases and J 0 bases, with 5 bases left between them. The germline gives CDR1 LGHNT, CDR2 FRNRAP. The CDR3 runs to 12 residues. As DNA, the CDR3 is TGTGCTAGTGGACTGGTGAACACTGAAGCTTTCTTT. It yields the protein CASGLVNTEAFF.

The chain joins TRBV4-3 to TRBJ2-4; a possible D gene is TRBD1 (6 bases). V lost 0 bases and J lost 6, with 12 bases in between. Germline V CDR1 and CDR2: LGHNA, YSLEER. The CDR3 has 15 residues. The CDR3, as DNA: TGCGCCAGCAGCCAAGAAGTAAGGGGGATAAACATTCAGTACTTC. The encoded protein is CASSQEVRGINIQYF.

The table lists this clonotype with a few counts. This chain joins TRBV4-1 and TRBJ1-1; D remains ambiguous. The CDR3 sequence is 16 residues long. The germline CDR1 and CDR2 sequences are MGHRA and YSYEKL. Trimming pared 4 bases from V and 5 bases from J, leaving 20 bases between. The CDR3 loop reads CASSLPRSGQGTEAFF. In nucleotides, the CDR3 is TGCGCCAGCAGCCTACCAAGGAGCGGGCAAGGGACTGAAGCTTTCTTT.

CDR3 sequence reads: CASSSRLGRTEAFF. CDR3 coding DNA: TGTGCCAGCAGTTCCCGTTTGGGACGAACTGAAGCTTTCTTT. The genes are TRBV6-5 and TRBJ1-1, with D tentatively TRBD1 (5 bases). Germline-derived CDR1 and CDR2 are MNHEY and SVGAGI. With 4 bases removed from V and 5 bases from J, the gap between germline ends came to 14 bases. The CDR3 is made up of 14 amino acids.

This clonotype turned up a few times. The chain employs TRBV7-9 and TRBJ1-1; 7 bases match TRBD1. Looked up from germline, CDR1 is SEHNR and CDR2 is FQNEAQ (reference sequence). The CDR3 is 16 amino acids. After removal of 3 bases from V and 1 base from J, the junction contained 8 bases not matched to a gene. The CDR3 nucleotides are TGTGCCAGCAGCTTCTGGCTTACAGGGGCGAACACTGAAGCTTTCTTT. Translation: CASSFWLTGANTEAFF.

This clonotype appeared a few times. CDR3 loop: CASSLWGRIQETQYF. The CDR3 coding sequence is TGCGCCAGCAGCTTGTGGGGCCGGATACAAGAGACCCAGTACTTC. The V call is TRBV5-1, the J call TRBJ2-5; D possibly corresponds to TRBD1 (5 bases). The CDR3 extends over 15 amino acids. Trimming left V 1 base short and J 2 bases short, with 12 bases between. Looked up from germline, CDR1 is SGHRS and CDR2 is YFSETQ.

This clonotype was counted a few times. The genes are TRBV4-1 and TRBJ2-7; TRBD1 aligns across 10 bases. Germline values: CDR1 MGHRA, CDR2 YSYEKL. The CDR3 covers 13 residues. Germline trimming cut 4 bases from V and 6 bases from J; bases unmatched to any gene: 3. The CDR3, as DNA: TGCGCCAGCAGCCCTGGGACAGGGGCCGAGCAGTACTTC. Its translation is CASSPGTGAEQYF.

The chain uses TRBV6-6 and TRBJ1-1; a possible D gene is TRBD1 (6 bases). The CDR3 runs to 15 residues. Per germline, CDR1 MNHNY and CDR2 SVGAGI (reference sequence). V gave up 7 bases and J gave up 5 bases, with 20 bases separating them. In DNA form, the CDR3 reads TGTGCCAGCACCTCCTATCAGGGGATTCGGACTGAAGCTTTCTTT. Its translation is CASTSYQGIRTEAFF.

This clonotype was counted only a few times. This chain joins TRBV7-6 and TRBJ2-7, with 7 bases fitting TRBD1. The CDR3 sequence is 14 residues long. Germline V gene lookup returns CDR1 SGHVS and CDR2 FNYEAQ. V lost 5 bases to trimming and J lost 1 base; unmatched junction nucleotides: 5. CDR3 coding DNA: TGTGCCAGCAGCCCAGGACAGGCGTCCTACGAGCAGTACTTC. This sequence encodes CASSPGQASYEQYF.

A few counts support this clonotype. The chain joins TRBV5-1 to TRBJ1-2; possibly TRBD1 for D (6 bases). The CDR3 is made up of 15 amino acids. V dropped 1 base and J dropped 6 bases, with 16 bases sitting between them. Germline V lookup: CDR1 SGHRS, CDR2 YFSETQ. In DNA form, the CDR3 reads TGCGCCAGCAGCTTGATCCCGACAGGAGGAGATGGCTACACCTTC. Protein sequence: CASSLIPTGGDGYTF.

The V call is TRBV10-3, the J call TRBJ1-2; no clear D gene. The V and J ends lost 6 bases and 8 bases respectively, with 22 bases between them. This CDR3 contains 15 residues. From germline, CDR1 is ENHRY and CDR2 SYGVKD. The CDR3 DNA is TGTGCCATCAGGGGTGCGGTGGATAATTGGCAGGGCTACACCTTC. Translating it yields CAIRGAVDNWQGYTF.

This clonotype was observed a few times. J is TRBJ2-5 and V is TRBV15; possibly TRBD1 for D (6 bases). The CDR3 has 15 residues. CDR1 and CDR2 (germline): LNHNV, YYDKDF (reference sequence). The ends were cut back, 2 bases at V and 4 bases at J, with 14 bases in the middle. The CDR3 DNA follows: TGTGCCACCAGCAGATACAGGGCTCCCCCAGAGACCCAGTACTTC. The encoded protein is CATSRYRAPPETQYF.

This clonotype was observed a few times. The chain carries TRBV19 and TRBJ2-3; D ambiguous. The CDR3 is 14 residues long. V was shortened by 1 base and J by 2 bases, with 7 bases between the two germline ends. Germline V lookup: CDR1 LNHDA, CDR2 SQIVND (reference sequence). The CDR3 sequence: CASSIAQSTDTQYF. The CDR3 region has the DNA TGTGCCAGTAGTATAGCCCAGTCCACAGATACGCAGTATTTT.

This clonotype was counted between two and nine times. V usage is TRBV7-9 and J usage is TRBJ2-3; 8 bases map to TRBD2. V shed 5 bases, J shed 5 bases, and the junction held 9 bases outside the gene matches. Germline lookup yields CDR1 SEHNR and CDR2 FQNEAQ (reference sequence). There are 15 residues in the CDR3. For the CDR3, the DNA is TGTGCCAGCAGCCCCCCGGGAGGGAACAAAGATACGCAGTATTTT. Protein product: CASSPPGGNKDTQYF.

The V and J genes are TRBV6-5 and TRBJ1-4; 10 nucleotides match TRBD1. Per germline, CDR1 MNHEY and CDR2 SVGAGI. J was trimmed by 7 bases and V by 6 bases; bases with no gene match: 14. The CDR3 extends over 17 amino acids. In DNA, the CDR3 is TGTGCCAGCAGCCTATATGGGTCCGGGACAGGGGCTGAAAAACTGTTTTTT. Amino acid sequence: CASSLYGSGTGAEKLFF.